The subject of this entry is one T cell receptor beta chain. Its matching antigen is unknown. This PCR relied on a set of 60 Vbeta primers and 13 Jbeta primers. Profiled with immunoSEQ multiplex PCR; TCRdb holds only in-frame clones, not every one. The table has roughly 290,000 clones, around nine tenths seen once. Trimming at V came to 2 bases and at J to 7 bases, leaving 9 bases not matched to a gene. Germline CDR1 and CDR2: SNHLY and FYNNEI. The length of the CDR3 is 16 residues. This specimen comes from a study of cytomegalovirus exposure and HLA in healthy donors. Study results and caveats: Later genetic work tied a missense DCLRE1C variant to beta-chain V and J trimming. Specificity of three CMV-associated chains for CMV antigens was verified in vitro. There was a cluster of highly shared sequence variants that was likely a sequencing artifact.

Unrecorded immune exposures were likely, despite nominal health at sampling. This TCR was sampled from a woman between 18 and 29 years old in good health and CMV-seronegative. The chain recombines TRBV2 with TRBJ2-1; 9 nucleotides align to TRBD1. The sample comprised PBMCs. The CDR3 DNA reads TGTGCCAGCAGTGAACGGGCCGGGACAGGGCGTAATGAGCAGTTCTTC. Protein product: CASSERAGTGRNEQFF.